This TCR beta chain originates from a study of blood T cell repertoires in COVID-19. Overall study: Acute and convalescent COVID-19 samples came from the United States, Italy and Spain.

Profiled with immunoSEQ multiplex PCR; TCRdb holds only in-frame clones, not every one. The sample has fewer than 15,000 clones; approximately 91% are singletons. Germline values: CDR1 MDHEN, CDR2 SYDVKM. CDR3 length equals 14 residues. V was pared by 2 bases and J by 4 bases, with 9 bases between. Material: peripheral blood. The J gene is TRBJ1-5, the V gene TRBV28; weak D call: TRBD1 (6 bases). This sequence originates from a human donor in a cohort sampled during active COVID-19. As DNA, the CDR3 is TGTGCCAGCAGTTTAACAGGGTGGAATCAGCCCCAGCATTTT. It codes for CASSLTGWNQPQHF.